These 8 T cell receptor beta chains share one sample of origin, sequenced in a study of liver allograft versus peripheral blood T cells. Study-level background: In transplanted livers, T cell receptor repertoires were compared with those found in the recipients' peripheral blood.

TCRdb independently ran MiXCR on the reads; one entry per CDR3 protein. The repertoire holds some 9,000 distinct CDR3 sequences, with approximately 18% as singletons. The receptors originated from a human patient who had a liver transplant. These T cells may partly come from the graft donor.

By share of the sample, this clonotype is medium-sized (0.01 to 0.1%). This chain joins TRBV6-5 and TRBJ1-1, with 9 bases that match TRBD1. This CDR3 is 14 amino acids long. The junction had 2 bases not matched to a gene; V was cut back by 2 bases and J by 4 bases. Germline CDR1 is MNHEY and CDR2 is SVGAGI. The CDR3 is CASSYGTGITEAFF. Here the CDR3 DNA reads TGTGCCAGCAGTTACGGGACAGGGATCACTGAAGCTTTCTTT.

In this sample, this clonotype is medium-sized (0.01 to 0.1%). The chain has TRBV6-6 and TRBJ1-1; D uncertain. V was pared by 9 bases and J by 10 bases, with 15 bases between. The germline V gene has CDR1 MNHNY and CDR2 SVGAGI (reference sequence). This CDR3 has 11 residues. CDR3 sequence (DNA): TGTGCCAGTTGGGCCTCGGAGGGAGCTTTCTTT. Translation: CASWASEGAFF.

This clonotype turned up a few times. The chain joins TRBV27 to TRBJ1-2, with D tentatively TRBD1 (6 bases). The CDR3 is made up of 13 amino acids. Germline values: CDR1 MNHEY, CDR2 SMNVEV (reference sequence). V lost 5 bases and J 7 bases, leaving 14 bases between the germline ends. The CDR3 DNA follows: TGTGCCAGCAGTAATACAGGGTTTGGTGGCTACACCTTC. This translates into CASSNTGFGGYTF.

This clonotype is deemed medium-sized. This sequence joins TRBV27 and TRBJ1-1; possibly TRBD1 for D (5 bases). Germline-derived CDR1 and CDR2 are MNHEY and SMNVEV (reference sequence). The CDR3 contains 16 residues. Trimming shortened V by 7 bases and J by 4 bases, and 22 bases separated the two germline ends. CDR3: CASTTFWGSRFTEAFF. CDR3 DNA: TGTGCCAGCACCACCTTTTGGGGGTCCCGTTTCACTGAAGCTTTCTTT.

A note on this clonotype: It may be a read error: a sequence one base away is much more abundant. The conserved final phenylalanine or tryptophan is absent from the CDR3, which likely points to a read error. J is TRBJ1-5 and V is TRBV6-5; D possibly corresponds to TRBD1 (5 bases). V dropped 6 bases and J dropped 0 bases, with 12 bases sitting between them. The germline gives CDR1 MNHEY, CDR2 SVGAGI. This CDR3 region has 15 residues. This CDR3 is CASRPRQNSNQPQHL. CDR3 sequence (DNA): TGTGCCAGCAGGCCTCGACAGAATAGCAATCAGCCCCAGCATTTA.

This clonotype was seen more than once but under ten times. For the CDR3, the DNA is TGTGCCAGCAGTTTGAAGAAGGGAGTATCGGCTGAAGCTTTCTTT. Protein sequence: CASSLKKGVSAEAFF. The chain has TRBV27 and TRBJ1-1; D ambiguous. CDR1 is MNHEY, CDR2 SMNVEV, per germline (reference sequence). CDR3 length equals 15 residues. The V gene lost 3 bases and the J gene lost 6 bases, with 17 bases spanning the gap.

The J gene is TRBJ2-7, the V gene TRBV27, with 10 positions matching TRBD1. Germline assignment: CDR1 MNHEY and CDR2 SMNVEV (reference sequence). With 7 bases clipped from V and 3 bases from J, the junction kept 9 bases outside the gene matches. The CDR3 is made up of 15 amino acids. The CDR3 here is CASTPPGQGIYEQYF. CDR3 coding DNA: TGTGCCAGCACCCCCCCGGGACAGGGGATCTACGAGCAGTACTTC.

This clonotype is categorized as medium-sized. This chain joins TRBV6-6 and TRBJ1-5; 11 nucleotides match TRBD1. V lost 5 bases, J lost 6 bases, and 9 bases stayed unmatched. CDR1 and CDR2 from the germline V gene are MNHNY and SVGAGI (reference sequence). There are 16 residues in the CDR3. As DNA, the CDR3 is TGTGCCAGCAGTGGTCCGGGACAGGGGGATGGTCAGCCCCAGCATTTT. Residues: CASSGPGQGDGQPQHF.